The 21 T cell receptor beta chains in this list originate from one sample, sequenced in a study of T-cell reconstitution after alpha-beta-depleted transplantation in children. Unique molecular identifiers were used in preparing the TCRbeta library. TCRdb processed the PCR reads anew with MiXCR; each CDR3 protein has one entry. The repertoire has 420,000 or so distinct CDR3 sequences, 11% of them found once; the top ten carry about 5%. The material sequenced was PBMCs from the stem cell graft donor, taken from the stem cell graft. These receptors came from a human donor who donated a stem cell graft to a child with acute myeloid leukemia.

This clonotype was observed a few times. J is TRBJ2-1 and V is TRBV29-1; 8 bases agree with TRBD1. Trimming cost V 7 bases and J 7 bases; bases outside gene matches: 6. The CDR3 spans 12 residues. The V gene's germline CDR1 is SQVTM and CDR2 ANQGSEA. The CDR3 loop is CSAWTGRNEQFF. The DNA for the CDR3 is TGCAGCGCCTGGACAGGGAGGAATGAGCAGTTCTTC.

This clonotype was seen only a few times. The genes are TRBV3-1 and TRBJ2-5; D tentatively fits TRBD1 or TRBD2 (5 bases each). The germline V gene has CDR1 LGHDT and CDR2 YNNKEL (reference sequence). CDR3 length: 14 residues. V lost 0 bases to trimming and J lost 12 bases, with 17 bases between them. This chain's CDR3 is CASSQEVTAGGEYF. The CDR3 coding sequence is TGTGCCAGCAGCCAAGAGGTGACCGCTGGGGGAGAGTACTTC.

This clonotype was found many times. This sequence joins TRBV5-6 and TRBJ2-3; D remains unclear. Germline CDR1 is SGHDT and CDR2 is YYEEEE. The CDR3 runs to 14 residues. V was trimmed by 4 bases and J by 4 bases, leaving 13 bases between them. The CDR3 reads CASSGPQAADTQYF. The CDR3, as DNA: TGTGCCAGCAGCGGTCCTCAGGCGGCAGATACGCAGTATTTT.

This clonotype was counted a few times. The V call is TRBV7-6, the J call TRBJ1-1; TRBD1 might be the D (5 bases). Germline assignment: CDR1 SGHVS and CDR2 FNYEAQ. V shed 4 bases and J shed 5 bases, with 11 bases lying between them. This CDR3 is 13 amino acids long. DNA of the CDR3: TGTGCCAGCAGCTCCCACTGGGGGACTGAAGCTTTCTTT. This gives the protein CASSSHWGTEAFF.

The chain links TRBV7-9 to TRBJ1-1, with D possibly TRBD1 on 5 matching bases. V was pared by 5 bases and J by 0 bases, with 19 bases between. This CDR3 contains 17 residues. CDR1 and CDR2 (germline): SEHNR, FQNEAQ (reference sequence). CDR3 nucleotide sequence: TGTGCCAGCAGCCATCATCGGGACGTCAGCTTGAACACTGAAGCTTTCTTT. Amino acid sequence: CASSHHRDVSLNTEAFF. The full variable domain, its missing parts supplied by reference TRBV7-9 and TRBJ1-1, is DTGVSQNPRHKITKRGQNVTFRCDPISEHNRLYWYRQTLGQGPEFLTYFQNEAQLEKSRLLSDRFSAERPKGSFSTLEIQRTEQGDSAMYLCASSHHRDVSLNTEAFFGQGTRLTVV.

This clonotype was seen a few times. The chain uses TRBV4-3 and TRBJ2-2; D call uncertain. Per germline, CDR1 LGHNA and CDR2 YSLEER. V shed 1 base and J shed 6 bases, with 12 bases lying between them. The CDR3 has 15 residues. In DNA form, the CDR3 reads TGCGCCAGCAGCCAAGCCCTCCTTTCTGCCGGGGAGCTGTTTTTT. This sequence encodes CASSQALLSAGELFF.

This chain links TRBV30 with TRBJ1-3; D is uncertain. The CDR3 runs 16 residues. Trimming took off 0 bases at V and 0 bases at J, with 12 bases between the two ends. The germline CDR1 and CDR2 sequences are GTSNPN and SVGIG (reference sequence). Here the CDR3 DNA reads TGTGCCTGGAGTGTTCTGGACGGGATCTCTGGAAACACCATATATTTT. This gives the protein CAWSVLDGISGNTIYF.

This clonotype was picked up a small number of times. The chain combines TRBV5-1 with TRBJ2-4; 11 bases agree with TRBD2. Germline assignment: CDR1 SGHRS and CDR2 YFSETQ. V trimming: 0 bases; J trimming: 8 bases; junction bases outside the gene matches: 13. This CDR3 region has 18 residues. In nucleotides, the CDR3 is TGCGCCAGCAGCTTGGATGCGGCTAGCGGGAGGATGATGGACATTCAGTACTTC. Amino acid sequence: CASSLDAASGRMMDIQYF.

In this sample, this clonotype turned up a few times. The V and J genes are TRBV6-1 and TRBJ1-5, with a possible D match to TRBD1 (5 bases). Germline values: CDR1 MNHNS, CDR2 SASEGT. CDR3 length: 14 amino acids. Trimming pared 7 bases from V and 1 base from J, leaving 11 bases between. The CDR3 reads CASTHRDSNQPQHF. The CDR3 DNA reads as TGTGCCAGCACCCACCGGGACAGCAATCAGCCCCAGCATTTT.

This clonotype was found a few times. This chain connects TRBV20-1 to TRBJ1-2; 9 nucleotides line up with TRBD1. Germline values: CDR1 DFQATT, CDR2 SNEGSKA (reference sequence). The CDR3 spans 14 residues. The V gene end was trimmed by 0 bases and the J gene end by 8 bases; junction bases not matched to a gene: 7. This CDR3 reads CSAREGQGGLGYTF. The CDR3 DNA reads as TGCAGTGCTAGAGAGGGACAGGGAGGACTAGGCTACACCTTC.

In its sample, this clonotype was seen a few times. The V gene is TRBV5-5, the J gene TRBJ2-5, with D perhaps assigned TRBD1 or TRBD2 (7 bases each). Germline values: CDR1 SGHKS, CDR2 YYEKEE (reference sequence). This CDR3 contains 15 residues. V gave up 2 bases and J gave up 4 bases, with 15 bases separating them. CDR3 loop: CASSLTTGRGETQYF. The DNA for the CDR3 is TGTGCCAGCAGCTTAACGACAGGGAGGGGAGAGACCCAGTACTTC.

This clonotype was counted a few times. This rearrangement joins TRBV29-1 to TRBJ1-4; 7 positions match TRBD1. V gave up 2 bases and J gave up 4 bases; unmatched junction bases: 10. The germline CDR1 and CDR2 sequences are SQVTM and ANQGSEA. CDR3 length: 16 residues. The CDR3 DNA reads TGCAGCGTTGAAACCCCCAGGGGGGGGATTAATGAAAAACTGTTTTTT. This sequence encodes CSVETPRGGINEKLFF.

In this sample, this clonotype turned up a few times. The chain recombines TRBV7-2 with TRBJ2-2; the match to TRBD1 covers 10 bases. CDR1 is SGHTA and CDR2 is FQGNSA in the germline V gene. J was trimmed by 8 bases and V by 5 bases; bases with no gene match: 8. The CDR3 contains 15 residues. Written as DNA, the CDR3 is TGTGCCAGCAGCCCAAGACAGGGGGCGCAGGGGGAGCTGTTTTTT. Translating gives CASSPRQGAQGELFF.

In its sample, this clonotype was seen many times. The rearrangement uses TRBV20-1 and TRBJ2-5; no clear D. Germline CDR1 reads DFQATT; CDR2 reads SNEGSKA (reference sequence). CDR3 length: 15 residues. Trimming cost V 5 bases and J 0 bases, with 16 bases left between them. The CDR3 loop reads CSALPPSTYQETQYF. CDR3 bases: TGCAGTGCTCTGCCCCCCTCGACCTACCAAGAGACCCAGTACTTC.

This rearrangement joins TRBV5-1 to TRBJ1-3, with D unresolved. The CDR3 is 16 residues long. Germline V lookup: CDR1 SGHRS, CDR2 YFSETQ. V was pared by 0 bases and J by 4 bases, with 14 bases between. The CDR3 nucleotides are TGCGCCAGCAGCTTGGGGGATGTAGCGGGCGGAAACACCATATATTTT. It translates to CASSLGDVAGGNTIYF.

The chain carries TRBV5-1 and TRBJ2-5, with D perhaps assigned TRBD1 or TRBD2 (5 bases each). V shed 3 bases and J shed 5 bases, with 14 bases lying between them. The CDR3 length is 14 residues. Looked up from germline, CDR1 is SGHRS and CDR2 is YFSETQ. The CDR3 sequence: CASSSYGARETQYF. In DNA form, the CDR3 reads TGCGCCAGCAGCTCCTACGGGGCGAGGGAGACCCAGTACTTC.

This clonotype was detected a few times. The rearrangement links TRBV6-7 to TRBJ2-5, with D possibly being TRBD1 or TRBD2 (5 bases each). Being an ORF, TRBV6-7 has a function that is uncertain. The CDR3 is 12 residues long. V was cut by 4 bases and J by 4 bases, with 7 bases left in between. The CDR3 DNA is TGTGCCAGCAGTTGGGACGGAGAGACCCAGTACTTC. Translating gives CASSWDGETQYF.

This clonotype came up a few times. The chain combines TRBV11-2 with TRBJ2-1; no clear D. The V end was cut by 4 bases, the J end by 7 bases, with 8 bases between. The germline V gene encodes CDR1 SGHAT and CDR2 FQNNGV. The CDR3 has 12 residues. CDR3 protein: CASSYEWNEQFF. The CDR3 DNA follows: TGTGCCAGCAGCTACGAATGGAATGAGCAGTTCTTC.

This clonotype was detected only a few times. This chain connects TRBV29-1 to TRBJ2-4, with D perhaps TRBD1 or TRBD2 (5 bases each). Germline CDR1 is SQVTM and CDR2 is ANQGSEA. Trimming stripped 6 bases from V and 6 bases from J, with 18 bases between. The CDR3 has 14 residues. As DNA, the CDR3 is TGCAGCGTGGGGGTCGCCTCCCTTGGAAACATTCAGTACTTC. It is translated as CSVGVASLGNIQYF.

This clonotype turned up a few times. CDR3 sequence: CASSQHGTQETQYF. The CDR3 DNA sequence: TGCGCCAGCAGCCAGCACGGGACTCAAGAGACCCAGTACTTC. The V and J genes are TRBV4-1 and TRBJ2-5, with D possibly matching TRBD2 (6 bases). Trimming pared 3 bases from V and 2 bases from J, leaving 10 bases between. Germline assignment: CDR1 MGHRA and CDR2 YSYEKL. CDR3 size: 14 residues.

J is TRBJ2-3 and V is TRBV5-1, with 7 bases fitting TRBD2. This CDR3 has 14 amino acids. Germline trimming cut 4 bases from V and 9 bases from J; bases unmatched to any gene: 11. Germline-derived CDR1 and CDR2 are SGHRS and YFSETQ. The CDR3 DNA reads as TGCGCCAGCAGCCGGGAGGACTACATGGAAACGCAGTATTTT. This sequence encodes CASSREDYMETQYF.